Following are 24 T cell receptor beta chains from one sample sequenced in a study of CD8+ T cells in alopecia areata. RNA, once extracted, was reverse transcribed into cDNA for use as the sequencing template. The data were produced by immunoSEQ multiplex PCR, yet TCRdb's version contains in-frame clones alone and is incomplete. The table lists roughly 190,000 clones, around three fifths of them singletons, with 1% in the top ten. As to treatment: oral pan-JAK inhibitor, 5-10 mg twice daily. Material: CD4+ T cells sorted from blood, obtained at week 24, from a patient treated with tofacitinib. These receptors were collected from a human donor with alopecia areata.

The chain uses TRBV30 and TRBJ2-1; tentatively, D is TRBD2 (5 bases). V dropped 1 base and J dropped 5 bases, with 12 bases sitting between them. The germline V gene has CDR1 GTSNPN and CDR2 SVGIG (reference sequence). The CDR3 sequence is 14 residues long. CDR3 coding DNA: TGTGCCTGGAGTGGGACTCACAACCACAATGAGCAGTTCTTC. Protein: CAWSGTHNHNEQFF.

The chain uses TRBV4-3 and TRBJ2-7; D remains unclear. The CDR3 is 12 amino acids. Deletions cut 3 bases from V and 3 bases from J, with 6 bases between. In germline, CDR1 is LGHNA, CDR2 YSLEER. The CDR3 coding sequence is TGCGCCAGCAGCCAGGACGGCTACGAGCAGTACTTC. Its protein product is CASSQDGYEQYF.

This chain joins TRBV7-9 and TRBJ1-5, with D maybe TRBD1 (6 bases). The germline V gene has CDR1 SEHNR and CDR2 FQNEAQ (reference sequence). The CDR3 is made up of 13 amino acids. Between the trimmed V and J ends, which lost 2 bases and 4 bases, there was a span of 6 bases. The CDR3 reads CASSLTGNQPQHF. CDR3 in DNA: TGTGCCAGCAGCTTAACAGGGAATCAGCCCCAGCATTTT.

The chain uses TRBV6-5 and TRBJ1-2; 9 bases agree with TRBD1. Germline CDR1 and CDR2: MNHEY and SVGAGI. Losses at the gene ends were 1 base for V and 10 bases for J; bases not matched to a gene: 7. CDR3 length: 14 residues. The CDR3 spells CASSYLGQGEVYTF. CDR3 in DNA: TGTGCCAGCAGTTACTTGGGACAGGGAGAAGTCTACACCTTC.

The DNA of the CDR3 is TGTGCCAGCAGCCCGGGACAGGGAATGATTGGCTACACCTTC. Translated, it gives CASSPGQGMIGYTF. This sequence joins TRBV7-2 and TRBJ1-2; 9 nucleotides line up with TRBD1. Per the germline V gene, CDR1 is SGHTA and CDR2 is FQGNSA. After removal of 5 bases from V and 7 bases from J, the junction contained 8 bases not matched to a gene. The CDR3 has 14 residues.

The sample holds a few counts of this clone. The chain employs TRBV18 and TRBJ2-3; D gene uncertain. Between the trimmed V and J ends, which lost 5 bases and 5 bases, there was a span of 5 bases. Germline V gene sequence: CDR1 KGHSH, CDR2 LQKENI. This CDR3 is built from 11 residues. This chain's CDR3 is CASSAGDTQYF. For the CDR3, the DNA is TGTGCCAGCTCAGCAGGAGATACGCAGTATTTT. The full variable domain, completed using reference TRBV18 and TRBJ2-3, is NAGVMQNPRHLVRRRGQEARLRCSPMKGHSHVYWYRQLPEEGLKFMVYLQKENIIDESGMPKERFSAEFPKEGPSILRIQQVVRGDSAAYFCASSAGDTQYFGPGTRLTVL.

The sample holds a few counts of this clone. The same CDR3 is also encoded by other DNA sequences in this sample. CDR3 nucleotide sequence: TGCAGCGTTGATTTGGGGGGCTACACCTTC. This translates into CSVDLGGYTF. This sequence joins TRBV29-1 and TRBJ1-2; D gene unclear. Trimming removed 3 bases from V and 8 bases from J, with 7 bases in between. This CDR3 is 10 amino acids long. Looked up from germline, CDR1 is SQVTM and CDR2 is ANQGSEA. The entire variable domain, with the rest obtained from reference TRBV29-1 and TRBJ1-2, is as follows: SAVISQKPSRDICQRGTSLTIQCQVDSQVTMMFWYRQQPGQSLTLIATANQGSEATYESGFVIDKFPISRPNLTFSTLTVSNMSPEDSSIYLCSVDLGGYTFGSGTRLTVV.

The chain combines TRBV7-3 with TRBJ1-1; the D gene is possibly TRBD1 (6 bases). The CDR3 runs to 16 residues. Germline CDR1 is SGHTA and CDR2 is FQGTGA. Between the trimmed V and J ends, which lost 5 bases and 1 base, there was a span of 17 bases. CDR3 bases: TGTGCCAGCAGCCTAAGGGGAACCAGGGGGAACACTGAAGCTTTCTTT. Protein: CASSLRGTRGNTEAFF.

V gene TRBV29-1 combines with J gene TRBJ1-2; no reliable D call. Germline CDR1 and CDR2: SQVTM and ANQGSEA. The CDR3 sequence is 15 residues long. The ends were cut back, 4 bases at V and 6 bases at J, with 21 bases in the middle. CDR3 region: CSVVFAATPFNGYTF. The DNA for the CDR3 is TGCAGCGTTGTTTTCGCGGCGACGCCATTCAATGGCTACACCTTC.

V is TRBV7-2 and J is TRBJ1-2, with 8 positions matching TRBD1. Germline CDR1 and CDR2: SGHTA and FQGNSA. CDR3 length equals 16 residues. V was clipped by 6 bases and J by 6 bases; unmatched bases: 15. CDR3 sequence (DNA): TGTGCCAGCAGTGAAGTCGGACAGGGTGAATTGGATGGCTACACCTTC. As protein: CASSEVGQGELDGYTF.

This clone was found a few times. V is TRBV27 and J is TRBJ1-6; 7 nucleotides agree with TRBD1. The CDR3 extends over 16 amino acids. The trim removed 5 bases at V and 6 bases at J, leaving 10 bases unmatched. Germline CDR1 and CDR2: MNHEY and SMNVEV (reference sequence). CDR3 residues: CASSPTGLSFNSPLHF. DNA for the CDR3: TGTGCCAGCAGTCCGACAGGGTTGAGCTTTAATTCACCCCTCCACTTT.

This clone was seen a single time. This rearrangement joins TRBV25-1 to TRBJ1-6; D may be TRBD1 (6 bases). Between the trimmed V and J ends, which lost 1 base and 4 bases, there was a span of 8 bases. This CDR3 contains 15 residues. CDR1 MGHDK and CDR2 SYGVNS come from the germline V gene. The CDR3 DNA sequence: TGTGCCAGCAGTGAATCCAGGGGTTATAATTCACCCCTCCACTTT. Protein sequence: CASSESRGYNSPLHF.

This clone has ten or more counts. The chain has TRBV7-2 and TRBJ1-1; no reliable D call. Germline loops: CDR1 SGHTA, CDR2 FQGNSA. The CDR3 length is 16 residues. The germline V and J ends were trimmed by 4 bases and 1 base, with 16 bases remaining between them. The CDR3, as DNA: TGTGCCAGCAGCTCTGCAGGTCTTGGCCCGAACACTGAAGCTTTCTTT. Translated: CASSSAGLGPNTEAFF.

This clone showed up just a few times. The chain couples TRBV2 to TRBJ2-6, with D maybe TRBD2 (5 bases). Germline V CDR1 and CDR2: SNHLY, FYNNEI. The CDR3 is 15 residues long. V was pared by 0 bases and J by 8 bases, with 11 bases between. The CDR3 sequence: CASSEARRGTNVLTF. In DNA form, the CDR3 reads TGTGCCAGCAGTGAAGCGCGTCGGGGTACCAACGTCCTGACTTTC.

This clone has a handful of counts. The CDR3 DNA reads TGTGCCAGCAGTCAACCGATACAGGGAAACTATGGCTACACCTTC. Its protein is CASSQPIQGNYGYTF. The rearrangement joins TRBV6-6 to TRBJ1-2, with D maybe TRBD1 (6 bases). The germline gives CDR1 MNHNY, CDR2 SVGAGI (reference sequence). V gave up 5 bases and J gave up 2 bases, with 15 bases separating them. This CDR3 has 15 residues.

Remarks on this clone: Other DNA variants within this sample encode the same CDR3. The J gene is TRBJ1-2, the V gene TRBV29-1, with TRBD1 matching 10 bases. The CDR3 has 11 residues. With V trimmed by 7 bases and J by 6 bases, 2 bases remained unmatched. Per germline, CDR1 SQVTM and CDR2 ANQGSEA. CDR3 DNA: TGCAGCGGACAGGGGGCCGATGGCTACACCTTC. Encoded protein: CSGQGADGYTF.

CDR3 DNA: TGCAGCGTTGAACTCCCCGGAATAACCTACGAGCAGTACTTC. Translation gives CSVELPGITYEQYF. V gene TRBV29-1 combines with J gene TRBJ2-7; no firm D call. The germline V gene has CDR1 SQVTM and CDR2 ANQGSEA. V lost 2 bases to trimming and J lost 2 bases, with 13 bases between them. CDR3 size: 14 residues.

V and J are TRBV15 and TRBJ2-5; D possibly corresponds to TRBD1 (6 bases). Germline values: CDR1 LNHNV, CDR2 YYDKDF (reference sequence). The V end lost 0 bases, the J end lost 2 bases, and 10 bases lay between the germline ends. This CDR3 comprises 15 residues. Here the CDR3 reads CATSREGQGQETQYF. The CDR3 DNA reads TGTGCCACCAGCAGAGAGGGACAAGGGCAAGAGACCCAGTACTTC.

The chain recombines TRBV7-2 with TRBJ2-5; D uncertain. CDR1 is SGHTA, CDR2 FQGNSA, per germline. The CDR3 runs 12 residues. Trimming removed 3 bases from V and 6 bases from J, with 8 bases in between. The CDR3 nucleotides read TGTGCCAGCAGCTTCGGTAAACAGACCCAGTACTTC. Protein sequence: CASSFGKQTQYF. Based on the CDR3 plus reference TRBV7-2 and TRBJ2-5, the full variable domain is GAGVSQSPSNKVTEKGKDVELRCDPISGHTALYWYRQSLGQGLEFLIYFQGNSAPDKSGLPSDRFSAERTGGSVSTLTIQRTQQEDSAVYLCASSFGKQTQYFGPGTRLLVL.

This chain joins TRBV29-1 and TRBJ2-7; 8 nucleotides agree with TRBD1. The junction had 13 bases not matched to a gene; V was cut back by 6 bases and J by 12 bases. From germline, CDR1 is SQVTM and CDR2 ANQGSEA. This CDR3 has 12 amino acids. Written as DNA, the CDR3 is TGCAGCGTAGAAACGACGAGGACAGGGATGTACTTC. It is translated as CSVETTRTGMYF.

The rearrangement joins TRBV4-3 to TRBJ1-2; the match to TRBD1 covers 8 bases. The CDR3 has 16 residues. Per germline, CDR1 LGHNA and CDR2 YSLEER. J lost 3 bases, V lost 0 bases, and 6 bases had no gene match. CDR3 protein: CASSQDWQGADYGYTF. As DNA, the CDR3 is TGCGCCAGCAGCCAAGATTGGCAGGGGGCAGACTATGGCTACACCTTC.

The chain employs TRBV2 and TRBJ2-7; no firm D call. The length of the CDR3 is 12 residues. V was pared by 7 bases and J by 3 bases, with 10 bases between. Germline V gene lookup returns CDR1 SNHLY and CDR2 FYNNEI. CDR3 amino acids: CASIGPDYEQYF. The CDR3 nucleotides are TGTGCCAGCATTGGTCCAGACTACGAGCAGTACTTC. Full variable domain (rest looked up from reference TRBV2 and TRBJ2-7): EPEVTQTPSHQVTQMGQEVILRCVPISNHLYFYWYRQILGQKVEFLVSFYNNEISEKSEIFDDQFSVERPDGSNFTLKIRSTKLEDSAMYFCASIGPDYEQYFGPGTRLTVT.

For this clone: The sample contains more than one DNA sequence encoding this CDR3. This chain uses TRBV5-1 with TRBJ1-5, with TRBD1 identical over 7 bases. CDR3 size: 14 residues. Germline CDR1 reads SGHRS; CDR2 reads YFSETQ. J lost 6 bases, V lost 0 bases, and 3 bases had no gene match. CDR3 in amino acids: CASSLGQGGQPQHF. Written as DNA, the CDR3 is TGCGCCAGCAGCTTGGGACAGGGCGGTCAGCCCCAGCATTTT. The full variable domain, its missing parts supplied by reference TRBV5-1 and TRBJ1-5, is KAGVTQTPRYLIKTRGQQVTLSCSPISGHRSVSWYQQTPGQGLQFLFEYFSETQRNKGNFPGRFSGRQFSNSRSEMNVSTLELGDSALYLCASSLGQGGQPQHFGDGTRLSIL.

The sample holds a few counts of this clone. The chain uses TRBV29-1 and TRBJ2-6; a possible D gene is TRBD1 (5 bases). V gave up 7 bases and J gave up 1 base, with 11 bases separating them. Germline CDR1 reads SQVTM; CDR2 reads ANQGSEA. The CDR3 is 14 residues long. DNA for the CDR3: TGCAGCGCCGAAGGGGTATCTGGGGCCAACGTCCTGACTTTC. Protein: CSAEGVSGANVLTF.